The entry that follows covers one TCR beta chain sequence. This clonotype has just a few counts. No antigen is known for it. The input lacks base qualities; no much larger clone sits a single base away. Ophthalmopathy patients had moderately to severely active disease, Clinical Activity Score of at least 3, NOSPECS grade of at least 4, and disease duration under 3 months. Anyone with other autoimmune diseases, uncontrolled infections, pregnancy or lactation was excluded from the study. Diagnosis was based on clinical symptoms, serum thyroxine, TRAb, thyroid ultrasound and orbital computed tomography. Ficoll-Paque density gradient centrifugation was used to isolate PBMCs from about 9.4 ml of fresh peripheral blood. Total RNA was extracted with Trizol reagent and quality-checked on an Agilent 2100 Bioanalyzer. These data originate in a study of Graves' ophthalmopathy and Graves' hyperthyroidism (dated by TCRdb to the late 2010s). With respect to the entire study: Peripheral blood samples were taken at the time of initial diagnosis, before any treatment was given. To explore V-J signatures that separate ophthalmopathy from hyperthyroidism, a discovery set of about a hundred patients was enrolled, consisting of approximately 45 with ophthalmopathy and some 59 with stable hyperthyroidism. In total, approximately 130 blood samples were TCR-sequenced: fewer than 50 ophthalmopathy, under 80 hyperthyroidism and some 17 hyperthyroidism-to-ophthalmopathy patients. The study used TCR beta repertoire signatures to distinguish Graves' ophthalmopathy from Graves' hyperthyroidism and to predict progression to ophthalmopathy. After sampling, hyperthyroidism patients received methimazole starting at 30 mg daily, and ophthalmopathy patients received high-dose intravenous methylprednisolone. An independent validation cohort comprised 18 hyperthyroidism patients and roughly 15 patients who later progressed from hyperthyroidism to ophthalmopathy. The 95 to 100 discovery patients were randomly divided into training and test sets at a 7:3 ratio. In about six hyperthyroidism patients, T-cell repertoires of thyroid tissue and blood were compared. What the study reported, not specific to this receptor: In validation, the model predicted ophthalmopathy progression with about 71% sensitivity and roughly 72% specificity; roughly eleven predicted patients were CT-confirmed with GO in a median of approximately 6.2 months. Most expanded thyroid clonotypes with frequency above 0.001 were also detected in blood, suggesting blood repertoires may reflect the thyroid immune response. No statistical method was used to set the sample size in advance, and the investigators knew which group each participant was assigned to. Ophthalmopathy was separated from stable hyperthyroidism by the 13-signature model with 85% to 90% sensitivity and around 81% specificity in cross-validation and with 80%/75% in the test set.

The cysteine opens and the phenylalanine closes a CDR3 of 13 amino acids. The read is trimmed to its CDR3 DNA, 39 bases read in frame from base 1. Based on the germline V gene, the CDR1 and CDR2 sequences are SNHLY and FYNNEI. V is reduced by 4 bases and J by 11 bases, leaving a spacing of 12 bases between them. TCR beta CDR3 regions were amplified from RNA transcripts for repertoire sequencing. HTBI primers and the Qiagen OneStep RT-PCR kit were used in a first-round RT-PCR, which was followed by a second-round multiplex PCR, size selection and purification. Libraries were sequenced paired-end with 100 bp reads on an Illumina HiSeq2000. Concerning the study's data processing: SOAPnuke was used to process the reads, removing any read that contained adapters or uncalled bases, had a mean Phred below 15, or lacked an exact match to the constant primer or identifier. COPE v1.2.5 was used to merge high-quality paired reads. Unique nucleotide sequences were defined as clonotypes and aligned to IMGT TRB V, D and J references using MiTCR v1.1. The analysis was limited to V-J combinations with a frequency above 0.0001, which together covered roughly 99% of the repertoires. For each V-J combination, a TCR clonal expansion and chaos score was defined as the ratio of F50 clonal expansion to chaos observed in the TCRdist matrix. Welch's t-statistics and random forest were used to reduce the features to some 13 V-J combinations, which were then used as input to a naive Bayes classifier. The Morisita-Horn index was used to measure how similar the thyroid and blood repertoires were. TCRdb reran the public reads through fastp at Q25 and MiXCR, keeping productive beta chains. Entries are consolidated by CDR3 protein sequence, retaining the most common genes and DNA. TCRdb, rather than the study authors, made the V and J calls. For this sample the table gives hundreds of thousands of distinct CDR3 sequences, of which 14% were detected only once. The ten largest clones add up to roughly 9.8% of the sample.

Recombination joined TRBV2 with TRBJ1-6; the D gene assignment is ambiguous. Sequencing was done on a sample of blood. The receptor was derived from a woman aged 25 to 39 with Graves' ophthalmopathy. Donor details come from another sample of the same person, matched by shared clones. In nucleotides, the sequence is TGTGCCAGCAGTGTAACAGTAAGAACACCCCTCCACTTT. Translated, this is CASSVTVRTPLHF.